Shown below are 5 T cell receptor beta chains from a single sample sequenced in a study of cytomegalovirus exposure and HLA in healthy donors. This PCR relied on a set of 60 Vbeta primers and 13 Jbeta primers. Only in-frame clones appear in the TCRdb table, and some are missing; sequencing was by immunoSEQ multiplex PCR. The table shows fewer than 250,000 clones, with roughly 86% occurring only once. What was sequenced was PBMCs. The source of these receptors is a man in his forties or fifties in good health and CMV-seropositive.

V usage is TRBV15 and J usage is TRBJ1-2; D is ambiguous. Germline-derived CDR1 and CDR2 are LNHNV and YYDKDF (reference sequence). The CDR3 consists of 14 residues. V was clipped by 1 base and J by 2 bases, with 8 bases between them. This CDR3 reads CATSRAPLNYGYTF. CDR3 sequence (DNA): TGTGCCACCAGCAGAGCCCCCCTGAACTATGGCTACACCTTC.

This chain links TRBV5-8 with TRBJ2-1; 16 bases are a match to TRBD2. The CDR3 totals 16 residues. CDR1 and CDR2 (germline): SGHTS, YDEGEE. J was trimmed by 9 bases and V by 4 bases; bases with no gene match: 7. CDR3 DNA sequence: TGTGCCAGCAGCGGGGGGACTAGCGGGAGGGCCGGTGAGCAGTTCTTC. Protein product: CASSGGTSGRAGEQFF.

The V call is TRBV5-4, the J call TRBJ2-5; 9 bases match TRBD2. The CDR3 totals 14 residues. Per germline, CDR1 SGHNT and CDR2 YYREEE (reference sequence). V lost 5 bases to trimming and J lost 5 bases; unmatched junction nucleotides: 7. The CDR3 protein is CASSFRLAAETQYF. CDR3 nucleotides: TGTGCCAGCAGTTTTCGACTAGCGGCGGAGACCCAGTACTTC.

The chain links TRBV30 to TRBJ2-2, with D possibly being TRBD2 (6 bases). CDR3 length: 13 residues. Germline V gene lookup returns CDR1 GTSNPN and CDR2 SVGIG (reference sequence). Trimming stripped 1 base from V and 4 bases from J, with 7 bases between. CDR3 nucleotide sequence: TGTGCCTGGAGTGGGGGAGGCACCGGGGAGCTGTTTTTT. Residues: CAWSGGGTGELFF.

This chain connects TRBV19 to TRBJ1-5; 8 positions match TRBD1. J was trimmed by 5 bases and V by 7 bases; bases with no gene match: 10. Looked up from germline, CDR1 is LNHDA and CDR2 is SQIVND (reference sequence). The CDR3 spans 15 residues. The CDR3 DNA is TGTGCCAGTACCCGAACAGGGGGAAGTCATCAGCCCCAGCATTTT. Amino acid sequence: CASTRTGGSHQPQHF.